The 15 T cell receptor beta chains given below trace back to one sample, sequenced in a study of blood T cells in healthy people across ages (dated by TCRdb to between 2015 and 2016). The library was prepared using 5' RACE. TCRdb lists the instrument as Illumina HiSeq 2500. A second PCR of 7 to 11 cycles was performed with a sample-barcoded 5' primer and a J-beta primer mix. TCRdb itself trimmed the public reads at Q25 with fastp, ran MiXCR and retained productive beta chains. Rows with a matching CDR3 protein are joined into one entry that keeps the most common DNA and genes. Counted in this sample were about 1.1 million distinct CDR3 sequences; less than 45% of them appeared once. The ten largest make up under 15% of the sample. Input material: blood. Receptors originate from a man in his late teens or twenties in good health.

Comments on this clonotype: A much larger clone differs by one base, so this may be a read error. This chain connects TRBV12-3 or TRBV12-4 to TRBJ2-1, with D hard to call. The CDR3 has 13 amino acids. This chain's CDR3 is CASSFGQYKEQFF. In nucleotides, the CDR3 is TGTGCCAGCAGTTTTGGTCAGTACAAGGAGCAGTTCTTC.

The chain recombines TRBV3-1 with TRBJ2-3; 9 positions agree with TRBD2. V lost 0 bases, J lost 4 bases, and 8 bases stayed unmatched. The CDR3 has 17 amino acids. CDR1 and CDR2 from the germline V gene are LGHDT and YNNKEL (reference sequence). CDR3 in DNA: TGTGCCAGCAGCCAAGAGGGAGACCTAGCGGGGCCAGATACGCAGTATTTT. As protein: CASSQEGDLAGPDTQYF.

V gene TRBV25-1 combines with J gene TRBJ2-6; no clear D gene. Germline CDR1 and CDR2: MGHDK and SYGVNS. The CDR3 is 17 amino acids. V was clipped by 3 bases and J by 3 bases, with 15 bases between them. CDR3 nucleotides: TGTGCCAGCAGTGACCTAGGATACATGGGTGGGGCCAACGTCCTGACTTTC. Protein sequence: CASSDLGYMGGANVLTF.

The rearrangement uses TRBV6-1 and TRBJ1-2; D remains ambiguous. Trimming took 6 bases from V and 0 from J, leaving 11 bases between them. Per germline, CDR1 MNHNS and CDR2 SASEGT. The CDR3 consists of 14 residues. The CDR3 loop reads CASRGRKTNYGYTF. The CDR3 nucleotides read TGTGCCAGCAGAGGCAGAAAAACTAACTATGGCTACACCTTC.

The chain links TRBV27 to TRBJ2-3; D gene unclear. The germline gives CDR1 MNHEY, CDR2 SMNVEV (reference sequence). This CDR3 spans 14 amino acids. V lost 5 bases, J lost 3 bases, and 12 bases lay in between. CDR3 in amino acids: CASSDTSLTDTQYF. The CDR3 DNA reads as TGTGCCAGCAGTGACACTTCCCTAACAGATACGCAGTATTTT.

This clonotype was picked up a small number of times. This chain uses TRBV20-1 with TRBJ2-1, with D maybe TRBD2 (7 bases). V shed 1 base and J shed 5 bases, with 15 bases lying between them. The V gene's germline CDR1 is DFQATT and CDR2 SNEGSKA (reference sequence). This CDR3 contains 15 residues. CDR3 sequence: CSARVGGGADNEQFF. CDR3 in DNA: TGCAGTGCTAGAGTGGGGGGGGGGGCCGACAATGAGCAGTTCTTC.

The table lists this clonotype with a few counts. The rearrangement uses TRBV6-1 and TRBJ2-7, with D hard to call. V shed 4 bases and J shed 0 bases, with 10 bases lying between them. This CDR3 comprises 14 residues. CDR1 MNHNS and CDR2 SASEGT come from the germline V gene. CDR3 nucleotides: TGTGCCAGCAGTGCCACATTCTTCTCCTACGAGCAGTACTTC. Its translation is CASSATFFSYEQYF.

This clonotype was seen more than once but under ten times. This rearrangement joins TRBV3-1 to TRBJ2-1; TRBD2 aligns across 9 bases. The CDR3 is 13 residues long. V dropped 10 bases and J dropped 10; count of bases not matched to a gene: 11. CDR1 and CDR2 (germline): LGHDT, YNNKEL (reference sequence). CDR3 amino acids: CATQGTSTQEQFF. Here the CDR3 DNA reads TGTGCCACCCAGGGGACTAGCACACAGGAGCAGTTCTTC.

The rearrangement links TRBV5-5 to TRBJ2-4, with a possible D match to TRBD2 (6 bases). V lost 2 bases, J lost 1 base, and 19 bases lay in between. Germline-derived CDR1 and CDR2 are SGHKS and YYEKEE (reference sequence). The CDR3 is 18 residues long. The CDR3 spells CASSLGFVRGAAKNIQYF. The CDR3 DNA follows: TGTGCCAGCAGCTTAGGGTTTGTGCGGGGAGCGGCCAAAAACATTCAGTACTTC.

The count of this clonotype is one. Germline is not matched at one junction end, which may reflect a read error. The chain employs TRBV7-9 and TRBJ1-1; D remains ambiguous. Germline CDR1 and CDR2: SEHNR and FQNEAQ (reference sequence). This CDR3 spans 16 amino acids. CDR3 sequence reads: CANSPTTGQEDTEAFF. CDR3 coding DNA: TGTGCCAACAGCCCGACAACGGGTCAGGAGGACACTGAAGCTTTCTTT.

The chain links TRBV4-3 to TRBJ2-3; D unclear. V gave up 4 bases and J gave up 3 bases, with 11 bases separating them. This CDR3 has 14 residues. Germline V gene data show CDR1 as LGHNA and CDR2 as YSLEER. CDR3 DNA sequence: TGCGCCAGCAGCCGAGATCGTCCTACAGATACGCAGTATTTT. It yields the protein CASSRDRPTDTQYF.

This clonotype was observed a few times. The V call is TRBV5-1, the J call TRBJ1-1; weak D call: TRBD1 (6 bases). Trimming took 5 bases from V and 2 from J, leaving 13 bases between them. There are 14 residues in the CDR3. The V gene's germline CDR1 is SGHRS and CDR2 YFSETQ. CDR3 loop: CASRRGGGNTEAFF. The DNA of the CDR3 is TGCGCCAGCAGACGGGGAGGGGGTAACACTGAAGCTTTCTTT.

The V and J genes are TRBV28 and TRBJ2-3; TRBD2 matches at 7 bases. V shed 10 bases and J 5 bases; nucleotides not matched to a gene: 15. CDR3 size: 15 residues. Germline lookup yields CDR1 MDHEN and CDR2 SYDVKM. CDR3 DNA: TGTGCCACTCACGGGAGCGATGGGGGGGTAGATACGCAGTATTTT. Protein sequence: CATHGSDGGVDTQYF.

With regard to this clonotype: At one end, the junction sequence differs from germline, possibly due to a read error. The chain combines TRBV20-1 with TRBJ2-3, with D unclear. The germline gives CDR1 DFQATT, CDR2 SNEGSKA (reference sequence). The CDR3 length is 14 residues. The CDR3 DNA follows: TGCAGAGCTACTCCACTAACCGCCACAGATACGCAGTATTTT. It yields the protein CRATPLTATDTQYF.

The chain couples TRBV9 to TRBJ2-3; D is uncertain. V lost 2 bases, J lost 6 bases, and 16 bases lay in between. There are 15 residues in the CDR3. The V gene's germline CDR1 is SGDLS and CDR2 YYNGEE. The CDR3 nucleotides read TGTGCCAGCAGCGTCGGGCGAACCGCGAGGGATACGCAGTATTTT. The encoded protein is CASSVGRTARDTQYF.